This T cell receptor (beta chain) derives from a study of control samples from healthy donors and cancer patients. The data were produced by immunoSEQ multiplex PCR, yet TCRdb's version contains in-frame clones alone and is incomplete. Of 110,000 or so clones in the sample, around four fifths are singletons; the top ten hold 13%. The CDR3 is 16 amino acids. The V segment lost 4 bases and the J segment 0 bases; nucleotides outside the gene matches: 9. Germline V gene sequence: CDR1 MNHEY, CDR2 SVGAGI. This clone occurred a few times. The receptor was derived from a woman between 45 and 65 years old in good health. What was sequenced was blood. This chain uses TRBV6-5 with TRBJ2-7; 7 positions match TRBD1. The CDR3 nucleotides are TGTGCCAGCAGTTCCCATTCCGGGACAGTCTCCTACGAGCAGTACTTC. Protein product: CASSSHSGTVSYEQYF.